A single sample is the source of the 31 T cell receptor beta chains below, sequenced in a study of blood T cell repertoires in COVID-19. The assay was immunoSEQ multiplex PCR, and TCRdb's table has in-frame clones only and misses some. The data show 130,000 to 150,000 clones, with more than 70% seen just once and about 2.3% held by the top ten. Material for sequencing was peripheral blood. The receptors shown here come from a human donor in a cohort sampled during active COVID-19.

The chain links TRBV7-2 to TRBJ1-1; D is unclear. Trimming left V 6 bases short and J 3 bases short, with 17 bases between. The CDR3 sequence is 15 residues long. The germline gives CDR1 SGHTA, CDR2 FQGNSA. CDR3 sequence: CASRPRSGADTEAFF. Here the CDR3 DNA reads TGTGCCAGCAGACCGCGGTCGGGTGCGGACACTGAAGCTTTCTTT.

V is TRBV9 and J is TRBJ2-3; 10 bases align to TRBD2. Per the germline V gene, CDR1 is SGDLS and CDR2 is YYNGEE. The CDR3 is made up of 15 amino acids. V lost 1 base, J lost 1 base, and 0 bases stayed unmatched. CDR3 residues: CASSVLAGGTDTQYF. For the CDR3, the DNA is TGTGCCAGCAGCGTACTAGCGGGGGGCACAGATACGCAGTATTTT.

V usage is TRBV5-4 and J usage is TRBJ1-2; 7 nucleotides match TRBD1. Germline CDR1 is SGHNT and CDR2 is YYREEE (reference sequence). The CDR3 is made up of 16 amino acids. Trimming removed 4 bases from V and 2 bases from J; junction bases left unmatched: 11. This CDR3 reads CASSTYIKQGNYGYTF. In DNA, the CDR3 is TGTGCCAGCAGCACATATATCAAACAGGGGAACTATGGCTACACCTTC.

V gene TRBV28 combines with J gene TRBJ2-7, with 11 positions matching TRBD1. Germline loops: CDR1 MDHEN, CDR2 SYDVKM. The CDR3 runs to 16 residues. Germline trimming cut 6 bases from V and 7 bases from J; bases unmatched to any gene: 14. CDR3 bases: TGTGCCAGCAGACCAGGGGGACAGGGGGTCGTGTGGGAGCAGTACTTC. Its translation: CASRPGGQGVVWEQYF.

This clone was picked up one time. The CDR3 DNA reads as TGTGCCAGCAGCTATACCGGGGGGCATTACAATGAGCAGTTCTTC. This sequence encodes CASSYTGGHYNEQFF. This chain uses TRBV7-3 with TRBJ2-1; tentatively, D is TRBD2 (7 bases). V gave up 4 bases and J gave up 4 bases, with 14 bases separating them. The germline gives CDR1 SGHTA, CDR2 FQGTGA. The CDR3 length is 15 residues.

The chain is built from TRBV27 and TRBJ1-2; D is unclear. CDR1 is MNHEY and CDR2 is SMNVEV in the germline V gene (reference sequence). With 6 bases removed from V and 3 bases from J, the gap between germline ends came to 14 bases. The CDR3 runs to 14 residues. The CDR3 here is CASRLTAAHYGYTF. In DNA, the CDR3 is TGTGCCAGCAGACTTACAGCCGCGCACTATGGCTACACCTTC.

In this sample, this clone turned up many times. The J gene is TRBJ1-6, the V gene TRBV5-1; no clear D gene. The CDR3 runs to 18 residues. V gave up 4 bases and J gave up 6 bases, with 23 bases separating them. Germline V gene data show CDR1 as SGHRS and CDR2 as YFSETQ. The CDR3: CASSTEVGEAGFNSPLHF. The DNA of the CDR3 is TGCGCCAGCAGCACGGAGGTTGGAGAGGCCGGATTTAATTCACCCCTCCACTTT.

This chain links TRBV7-3 with TRBJ1-1; D perhaps matches TRBD1 (5 bases). The germline V gene has CDR1 SGHTA and CDR2 FQGTGA. The CDR3 is 16 amino acids. V was clipped by 2 bases and J by 4 bases, with 17 bases between them. This chain's CDR3 is CASSLGARGARTEAFF. Written as DNA, the CDR3 is TGTGCCAGCAGCTTAGGGGCACGCGGGGCGCGCACTGAAGCTTTCTTT.

The rearrangement links TRBV24-1 to TRBJ2-1; 9 nucleotides line up with TRBD2. J was trimmed by 7 bases and V by 3 bases; bases with no gene match: 9. The germline V gene encodes CDR1 KGHDR and CDR2 SFDVKD. This CDR3 contains 16 residues. The CDR3 sequence: CATSDPGLARKNEQFF. The CDR3 DNA follows: TGTGCCACCAGTGATCCCGGACTAGCGAGGAAGAATGAGCAGTTCTTC.

This chain links TRBV6-5 with TRBJ1-6; tentatively, D is TRBD1 (5 bases). The V end lost 7 bases, the J end lost 0 bases, and 10 bases lay between the germline ends. Germline V gene sequence: CDR1 MNHEY, CDR2 SVGAGI. This CDR3 has 15 amino acids. The CDR3 coding sequence is TGTGCCAGCAACCTTGACAGCTCCTATAATTCACCCCTCCACTTT. This gives the protein CASNLDSSYNSPLHF.

The V call is TRBV15, the J call TRBJ2-7, with D possibly TRBD1 on 6 matching bases. V shed 1 base and J shed 4 bases, with 14 bases lying between them. From germline, CDR1 is LNHNV and CDR2 YYDKDF (reference sequence). There are 15 residues in the CDR3. The DNA of the CDR3 is TGTGCCACCAGCAGAGGTGGGCAGGGGACGTACGAGCAGTACTTC. As protein: CATSRGGQGTYEQYF.

V gene TRBV7-9 combines with J gene TRBJ2-7, with a weak D call TRBD1 (6 bases). The CDR3 consists of 14 residues. V gave up 0 bases and J gave up 5 bases, with 11 bases separating them. CDR1 is SEHNR, CDR2 FQNEAQ, per germline (reference sequence). CDR3 nucleotide sequence: TGTGCCAGCAGCTTAGCGGGCAGGGGTAACGAGCAGTACTTC. It translates to CASSLAGRGNEQYF.

The chain joins TRBV27 to TRBJ2-1; TRBD1 might be the D (5 bases). The CDR3 runs 14 residues. V was trimmed by 8 bases and J by 5 bases, leaving 16 bases between them. Germline V CDR1 and CDR2: MNHEY, SMNVEV (reference sequence). CDR3 sequence reads: CASSSRVGHNEQFF. In DNA form, the CDR3 reads TGTGCCAGCTCCTCACGGGTGGGGCACAATGAGCAGTTCTTC.

The chain has TRBV19 and TRBJ1-5, with a weak D call TRBD1 (5 bases). Germline CDR1 is LNHDA and CDR2 is SQIVND (reference sequence). The CDR3 has 14 amino acids. Trimming left V 5 bases short and J 6 bases short, with 14 bases between. CDR3 DNA: TGTGCCAGTAGTGCCACAGGAAGGCGTCAGCCCCAGCATTTT. This codes for CASSATGRRQPQHF.

The chain has TRBV28 and TRBJ1-2; the D is unclear. The germline V gene has CDR1 MDHEN and CDR2 SYDVKM. This CDR3 spans 11 amino acids. The V gene lost 5 bases and the J gene lost 4 bases, with 5 bases spanning the gap. This CDR3 is CASSPSYGYTF. CDR3 sequence (DNA): TGTGCCAGCAGTCCTTCCTATGGCTACACCTTC.

This clone was recorded at least ten times. The V call is TRBV30, the J call TRBJ1-5; weak D call: TRBD1 (6 bases). The CDR3 covers 14 residues. Germline V gene lookup returns CDR1 GTSNPN and CDR2 SVGIG (reference sequence). V was shortened by 3 bases and J by 3 bases, with 12 bases between the two germline ends. The CDR3 bases are TGTGCCTGGAGGGCTGGACAGCCCAATCAGCCCCAGCATTTT. Protein: CAWRAGQPNQPQHF.

This sequence joins TRBV5-4 and TRBJ1-3; no definite D call. Germline CDR1 reads SGHNT; CDR2 reads YYREEE (reference sequence). CDR3 size: 16 residues. V lost 1 base and J 3 bases, leaving 14 bases between the germline ends. CDR3 bases: TGTGCCAGCAGCTTGAACCGGCGAGGGCTTGGAAACACCATATATTTT. Amino acid sequence: CASSLNRRGLGNTIYF.

The V and J genes are TRBV18 and TRBJ1-6; D possibly corresponds to TRBD1 (5 bases). The CDR3 has 15 amino acids. Trimming cost V 2 bases and J 6 bases, with 11 bases left between them. Germline lookup yields CDR1 KGHSH and CDR2 LQKENI. Here the CDR3 DNA reads TGTGCCAGCTCACCAGAAGGGGTGGGTAATTCACCCCTCCACTTT. This gives the protein CASSPEGVGNSPLHF.

This rearrangement joins TRBV18 to TRBJ1-3; D is uncertain. V was cut by 4 bases and J by 12 bases, with 19 bases left in between. This CDR3 has 14 amino acids. Germline loops: CDR1 KGHSH, CDR2 LQKENI. The CDR3 is CASSQATIVESIYF. DNA for the CDR3: TGTGCCAGCTCACAGGCAACGATAGTGGAGAGCATATATTTT.

This clone has a single count. The rearrangement links TRBV19 to TRBJ1-1, with D perhaps matching TRBD1 (6 bases). V lost 7 bases to trimming and J lost 0 bases, with 18 bases between them. CDR1 LNHDA and CDR2 SQIVND come from the germline V gene (reference sequence). CDR3 size: 16 residues. The CDR3 loop is CASTRRGGGMNTEAFF. The CDR3 DNA reads TGTGCCAGTACTCGCAGGGGAGGGGGAATGAACACTGAAGCTTTCTTT.

The CDR3 DNA reads TGTGCCAGTAGTATAGTCGGGACAGGAAAATCCTATGGCTACACCTTC. Its translation: CASSIVGTGKSYGYTF. V is TRBV19 and J is TRBJ1-2, with 8 bases fitting TRBD1. Losses at the gene ends were 1 base for V and 4 bases for J; bases not matched to a gene: 8. Germline assignment: CDR1 LNHDA and CDR2 SQIVND (reference sequence). The CDR3 loop spans 16 amino acids.

J is TRBJ1-4 and V is TRBV7-9; 8 bases match TRBD1. Trimming at V came to 1 base and at J to 8 bases, leaving 6 bases not matched to a gene. Germline CDR1 reads SEHNR; CDR2 reads FQNEAQ (reference sequence). CDR3 length equals 15 residues. This CDR3 reads CASSLGRAGGEKLFF. CDR3 bases: TGTGCCAGCAGCTTAGGGAGAGCAGGGGGCGAAAAACTGTTTTTT.

The table lists this clone with a count of one. V gene TRBV5-8 combines with J gene TRBJ2-7; 8 nucleotides align to TRBD2. J gave up 2 bases and V 5 bases, and 15 bases lay outside the gene matches. Germline CDR1 reads SGHTS; CDR2 reads YDEGEE. The CDR3 contains 17 residues. For the CDR3, the DNA is TGTGCCAGCAGGGCTCGTACTACGGGGGGGCCAGCCTACGAGCAGTACTTC. It encodes CASRARTTGGPAYEQYF.

The chain couples TRBV7-2 to TRBJ1-1, with 11 bases matching TRBD1. Losses at the gene ends were 5 bases for V and 0 bases for J; bases not matched to a gene: 11. The CDR3 sequence is 18 residues long. Germline loops: CDR1 SGHTA, CDR2 FQGNSA. The CDR3 spells CASSGSGTGGTMNTEAFF. The CDR3 nucleotides read TGTGCCAGCAGCGGATCCGGGACAGGGGGGACGATGAACACTGAAGCTTTCTTT. Variable domain in full (rest from reference TRBV7-2 and TRBJ1-1): GAGVSQSPSNKVTEKGKDVELRCDPISGHTALYWYRQSLGQGLEFLIYFQGNSAPDKSGLPSDRFSAERTGGSVSTLTIQRTQQEDSAVYLCASSGSGTGGTMNTEAFFGQGTRLTVV.

The chain uses TRBV27 and TRBJ1-4; D is unclear. V was clipped by 1 base and J by 2 bases, with 11 bases between them. The CDR3 spans 16 residues. The V gene's germline CDR1 is MNHEY and CDR2 SMNVEV (reference sequence). Here the CDR3 DNA reads TGTGCCAGCAGTTTATTTGCGCCTAGGACTAATGAAAAACTGTTTTTT. As protein: CASSLFAPRTNEKLFF.

This chain links TRBV7-3 with TRBJ2-1, with 9 bases lining up with TRBD1. CDR3 length: 15 amino acids. V was pared by 5 bases and J by 4 bases, with 6 bases of the junction left unmatched. Germline V gives CDR1 SGHTA, CDR2 FQGTGA. The CDR3 DNA reads as TGTGCCAGCAGCACAGGGGGCGGCGTATACAATGAGCAGTTCTTC. Translating it yields CASSTGGGVYNEQFF.

This clone was detected only once. The rearrangement links TRBV6-5 to TRBJ2-1; possibly TRBD2 for D (6 bases). Trimming took off 6 bases at V and 0 bases at J, with 12 bases between the two ends. Germline V gene data show CDR1 as MNHEY and CDR2 as SVGAGI. This CDR3 has 15 amino acids. The CDR3 loop reads CASRRDWSSYNEQFF. The CDR3 bases are TGTGCCAGCAGGAGGGACTGGAGCTCCTACAATGAGCAGTTCTTC.

The V and J genes are TRBV19 and TRBJ2-5, with TRBD1 identical over 8 bases. V gave up 4 bases and J gave up 5 bases; unmatched junction bases: 6. Looked up from germline, CDR1 is LNHDA and CDR2 is SQIVND (reference sequence). This CDR3 contains 14 residues. CDR3: CASSTGTGSETQYF. The CDR3 DNA is TGTGCCAGTAGTACTGGGACAGGCTCTGAGACCCAGTACTTC.

The V call is TRBV6-2 or TRBV6-3, the J call TRBJ2-6, with D possibly being TRBD2 (5 bases). CDR1 and CDR2 from the germline V gene are MNHEY and SVGEGT. Trimming removed 5 bases from V and 0 bases from J, with 14 bases in between. The CDR3 length is 17 residues. CDR3 loop: CASSDRSGGSGANVLTF. Here the CDR3 DNA reads TGTGCCAGCAGTGACCGTTCCGGAGGCTCTGGGGCCAACGTCCTGACTTTC.

The V and J genes are TRBV9 and TRBJ2-1; D is uncertain. Germline lookup yields CDR1 SGDLS and CDR2 YYNGEE. Trimming removed 2 bases at V and 2 bases at J, with 11 bases between. The CDR3 extends over 15 amino acids. CDR3 nucleotide sequence: TGTGCCAGCAGCGTGCGAGTAGATCCCTACAATGAGCAGTTCTTC. Protein product: CASSVRVDPYNEQFF. The variable domain in full, with the rest retrieved from reference TRBV9 and TRBJ2-1, is DSGVTQTPKHLITATGQRVTLRCSPRSGDLSVYWYQQSLDQGLQFLIQYYNGEERAKGNILERFSAQQFPDLHSELNLSSLELGDSALYFCASSVRVDPYNEQFFGPGTRLTVL.

This rearrangement joins TRBV5-8 to TRBJ1-3, with 7 bases matching TRBD1. V lost 4 bases, J lost 0 bases, and 7 bases stayed unmatched. This CDR3 is built from 16 residues. Germline-derived CDR1 and CDR2 are SGHTS and YDEGEE. The CDR3 sequence is CASSARDSLSGNTIYF. CDR3 nucleotides: TGTGCCAGCAGCGCCCGGGACAGCCTCTCTGGAAACACCATATATTTT.